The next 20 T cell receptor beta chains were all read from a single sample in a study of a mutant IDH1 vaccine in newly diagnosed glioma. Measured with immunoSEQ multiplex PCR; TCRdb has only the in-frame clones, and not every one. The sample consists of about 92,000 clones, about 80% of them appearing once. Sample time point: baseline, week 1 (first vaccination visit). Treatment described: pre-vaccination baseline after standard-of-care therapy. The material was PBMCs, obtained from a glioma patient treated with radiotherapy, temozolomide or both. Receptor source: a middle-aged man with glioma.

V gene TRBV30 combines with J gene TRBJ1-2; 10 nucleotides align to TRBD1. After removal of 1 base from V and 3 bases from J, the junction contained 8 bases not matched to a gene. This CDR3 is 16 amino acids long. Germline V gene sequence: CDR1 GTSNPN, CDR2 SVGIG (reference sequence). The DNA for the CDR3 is TGTGCCTGGAGTGGTACAGGGGACAGGGGTTACTATGGCTACACCTTC. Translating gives CAWSGTGDRGYYGYTF. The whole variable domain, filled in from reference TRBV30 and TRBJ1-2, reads SQTIHQWPATLVQPVGSPLSLECTVEGTSNPNLYWYRQAAGRGLQLLFYSVGIGQISSEVPQNLSASRPQDRQFILSSKKLLLSDSGFYLCAWSGTGDRGYYGYTFGSGTRLTVV.

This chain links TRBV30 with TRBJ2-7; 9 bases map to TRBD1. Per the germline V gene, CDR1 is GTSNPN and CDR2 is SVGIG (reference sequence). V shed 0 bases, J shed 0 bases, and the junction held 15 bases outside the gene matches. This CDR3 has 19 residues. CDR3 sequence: CAWSVRFLTGGMSSYEQYF. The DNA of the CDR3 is TGTGCCTGGAGTGTACGATTCTTGACAGGGGGAATGAGCTCCTACGAGCAGTACTTC.

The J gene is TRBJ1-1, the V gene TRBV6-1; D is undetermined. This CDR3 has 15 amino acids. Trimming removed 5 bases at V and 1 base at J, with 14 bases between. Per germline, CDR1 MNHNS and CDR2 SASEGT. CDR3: CASSPPIEQNTEAFF. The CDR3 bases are TGTGCCAGCAGTCCCCCTATCGAACAGAACACTGAAGCTTTCTTT.

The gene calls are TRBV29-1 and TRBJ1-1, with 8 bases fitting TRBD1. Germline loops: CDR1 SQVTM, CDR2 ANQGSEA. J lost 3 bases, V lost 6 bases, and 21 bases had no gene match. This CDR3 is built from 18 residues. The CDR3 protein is CSVGLVGRGRGMDTEAFF. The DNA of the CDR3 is TGCAGCGTGGGCCTTGTAGGCAGGGGGCGAGGGATGGACACTGAAGCTTTCTTT.

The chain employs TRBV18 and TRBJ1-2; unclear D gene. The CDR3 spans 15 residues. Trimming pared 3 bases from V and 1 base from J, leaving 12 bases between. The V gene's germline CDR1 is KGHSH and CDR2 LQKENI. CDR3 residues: CASSPLAQSNYGYTF. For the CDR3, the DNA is TGTGCCAGCTCACCGCTCGCCCAGAGTAACTATGGCTACACCTTC.

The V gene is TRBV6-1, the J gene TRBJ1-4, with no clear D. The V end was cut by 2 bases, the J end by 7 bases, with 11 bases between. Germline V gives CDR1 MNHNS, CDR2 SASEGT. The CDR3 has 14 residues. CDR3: CASSESGTGEKLFF. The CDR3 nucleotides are TGTGCCAGCAGTGAATCAGGCACGGGTGAAAAACTGTTTTTT.

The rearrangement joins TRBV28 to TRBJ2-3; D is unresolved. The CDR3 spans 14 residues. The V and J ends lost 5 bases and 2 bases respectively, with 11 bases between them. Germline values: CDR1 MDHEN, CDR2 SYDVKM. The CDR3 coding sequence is TGTGCCAGCAGTCAACTAACGTACACAGATACGCAGTATTTT. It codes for CASSQLTYTDTQYF.

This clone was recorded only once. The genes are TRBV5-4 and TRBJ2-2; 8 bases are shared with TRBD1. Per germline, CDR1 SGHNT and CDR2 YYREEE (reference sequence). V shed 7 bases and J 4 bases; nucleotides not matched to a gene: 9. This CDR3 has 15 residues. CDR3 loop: CASAGGAEVTGELFF. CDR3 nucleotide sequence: TGTGCCAGCGCAGGGGGCGCGGAGGTCACCGGGGAGCTGTTTTTT.

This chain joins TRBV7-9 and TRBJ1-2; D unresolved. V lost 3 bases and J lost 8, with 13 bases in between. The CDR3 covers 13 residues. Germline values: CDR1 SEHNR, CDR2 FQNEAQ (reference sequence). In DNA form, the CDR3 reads TGTGCCAGCAGCTTTTATCCCGAAAAGGGCTACACCTTC. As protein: CASSFYPEKGYTF.

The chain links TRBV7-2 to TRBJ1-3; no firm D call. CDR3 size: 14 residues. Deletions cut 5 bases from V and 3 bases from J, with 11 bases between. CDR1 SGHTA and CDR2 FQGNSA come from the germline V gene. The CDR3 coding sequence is TGTGCCAGCAGCCCGCGGGATATTGGAAACACCATATATTTT. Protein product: CASSPRDIGNTIYF.

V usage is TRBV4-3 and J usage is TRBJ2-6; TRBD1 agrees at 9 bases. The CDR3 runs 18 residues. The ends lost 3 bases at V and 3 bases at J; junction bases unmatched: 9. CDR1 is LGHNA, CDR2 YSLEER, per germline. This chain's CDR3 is CASSQAGTGSYGANVLTF. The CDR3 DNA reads TGCGCCAGCAGCCAGGCCGGGACAGGGAGTTATGGGGCCAACGTCCTGACTTTC.

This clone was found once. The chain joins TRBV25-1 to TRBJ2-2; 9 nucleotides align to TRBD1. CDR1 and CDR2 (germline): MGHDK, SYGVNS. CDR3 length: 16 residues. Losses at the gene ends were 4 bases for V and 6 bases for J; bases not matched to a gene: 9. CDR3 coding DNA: TGTGCCAGCAGTGCTAGGACAGGGGTTAGGGCCGGGGAGCTGTTTTTT. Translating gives CASSARTGVRAGELFF.

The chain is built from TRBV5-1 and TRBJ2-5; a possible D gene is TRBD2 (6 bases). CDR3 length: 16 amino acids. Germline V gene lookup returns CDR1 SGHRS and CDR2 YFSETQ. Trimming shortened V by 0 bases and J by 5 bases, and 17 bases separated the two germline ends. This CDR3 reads CASSLGLGDGGETQYF. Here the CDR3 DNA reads TGCGCCAGCAGCTTGGGTCTCGGGGACGGAGGGGAGACCCAGTACTTC.

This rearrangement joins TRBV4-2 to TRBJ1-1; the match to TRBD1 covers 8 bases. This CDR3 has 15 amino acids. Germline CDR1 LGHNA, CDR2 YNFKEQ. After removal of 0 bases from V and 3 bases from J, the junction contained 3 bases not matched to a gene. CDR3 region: CASSQDTGGDTEAFF. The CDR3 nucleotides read TGTGCCAGCAGCCAAGATACAGGGGGTGACACTGAAGCTTTCTTT.

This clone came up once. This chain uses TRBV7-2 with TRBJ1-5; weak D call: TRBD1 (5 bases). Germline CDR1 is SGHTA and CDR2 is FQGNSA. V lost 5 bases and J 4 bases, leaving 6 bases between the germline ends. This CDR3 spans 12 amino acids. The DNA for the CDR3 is TGTGCCAGCAGCACAGGTAATCAGCCCCAGCATTTT. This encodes CASSTGNQPQHF. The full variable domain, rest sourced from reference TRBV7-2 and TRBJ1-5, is GAGVSQSPSNKVTEKGKDVELRCDPISGHTALYWYRQSLGQGLEFLIYFQGNSAPDKSGLPSDRFSAERTGGSVSTLTIQRTQQEDSAVYLCASSTGNQPQHFGDGTRLSIL.

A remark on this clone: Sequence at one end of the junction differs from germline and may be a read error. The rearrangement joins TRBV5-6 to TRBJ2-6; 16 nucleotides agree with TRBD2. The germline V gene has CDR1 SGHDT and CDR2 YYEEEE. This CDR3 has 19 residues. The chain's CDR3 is CASSLGTSGGASGANVLTF. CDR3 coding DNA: TGTGCCAGCAGTTTGGGGACTAGCGGGGGGGCCTCTGGGGCCAACGTCCTGACTTTC. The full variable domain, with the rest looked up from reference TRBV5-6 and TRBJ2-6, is DAGVTQSPTHLIKTRGQQVTLRCSPKSGHDTVSWYQQALGQGPQFIFQYYEEEERQRGNFPDRFSGHQFPNYSSELNVNALLLGDSALYLCASSLGTSGGASGANVLTFGAGSRLTVL.

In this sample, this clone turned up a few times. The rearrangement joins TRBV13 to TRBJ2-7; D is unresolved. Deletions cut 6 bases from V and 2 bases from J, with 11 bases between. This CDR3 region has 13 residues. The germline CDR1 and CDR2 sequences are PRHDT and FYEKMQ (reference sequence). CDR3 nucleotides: TGTGCCAGCAGTGGTCTCGTGCCCTACGAGCAGTACTTC. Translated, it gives CASSGLVPYEQYF.

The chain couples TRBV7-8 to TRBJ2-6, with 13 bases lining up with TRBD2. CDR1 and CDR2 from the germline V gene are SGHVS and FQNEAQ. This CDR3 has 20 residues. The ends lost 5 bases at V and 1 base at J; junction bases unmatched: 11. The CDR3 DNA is TGTGCCAGCAGCGAGACTAGCGGGGGGTCTGAAATGTCTGGGGCCAACGTCCTGACTTTC. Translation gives CASSETSGGSEMSGANVLTF.

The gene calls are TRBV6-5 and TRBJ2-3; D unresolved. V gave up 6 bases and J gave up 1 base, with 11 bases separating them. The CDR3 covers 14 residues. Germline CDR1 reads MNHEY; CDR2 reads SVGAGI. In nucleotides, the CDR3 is TGTGCCAGCAGAGCCGGACCGGGCACAGATACGCAGTATTTT. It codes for CASRAGPGTDTQYF.

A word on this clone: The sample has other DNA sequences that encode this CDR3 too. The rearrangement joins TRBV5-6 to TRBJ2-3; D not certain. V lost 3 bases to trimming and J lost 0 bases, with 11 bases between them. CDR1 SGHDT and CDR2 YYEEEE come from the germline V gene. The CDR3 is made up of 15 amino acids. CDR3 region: CASSSGPRSTDTQYF. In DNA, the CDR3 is TGTGCCAGCAGCTCCGGACCCAGAAGCACAGATACGCAGTATTTT. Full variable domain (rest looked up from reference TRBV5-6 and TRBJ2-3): DAGVTQSPTHLIKTRGQQVTLRCSPKSGHDTVSWYQQALGQGPQFIFQYYEEEERQRGNFPDRFSGHQFPNYSSELNVNALLLGDSALYLCASSSGPRSTDTQYFGPGTRLTVL.